Described below is a single TCR beta chain sequence and its context. Its antigen remains unidentified. A TCRbeta library incorporating unique molecular identifiers was prepared. TCRdb redid the calling of the PCR reads with MiXCR, one entry per CDR3 protein. Here the sample spans about 130,000 distinct CDR3 sequences, roughly 9.7% being singletons. The data stem from a study of T-cell reconstitution after alpha-beta-depleted transplantation in children. The CDR3 is 15 residues long. V lost 4 bases and J lost 4; bases outside the gene matches: 3. Per the germline V gene, CDR1 is SGHRS and CDR2 is YFSETQ. Study results and limitations: Reportedly, roughly two months post-transplant, alpha-beta T cells arose from several hundred expanded graft clones. T cells produced anew were the main source of T-cell counts and diversity one year after transplant.

This material consisted of PBMCs, mostly from graft donor cells, taken 180 days after TCRalphabeta/CD19-depleted stem cell transplant. The TCR originated in a girl in the first two years of life who had a stem cell transplant for combined immunodeficiency, so the T cells may come from the graft donor. The chain uses TRBV5-1 and TRBJ2-7; the match to TRBD2 covers 15 bases. CDR3 coding DNA: TGCGCCAGCAGCGCGGGACTAGCGGGGGGATACGAGCAGTACTTC. Translating gives CASSAGLAGGYEQYF.